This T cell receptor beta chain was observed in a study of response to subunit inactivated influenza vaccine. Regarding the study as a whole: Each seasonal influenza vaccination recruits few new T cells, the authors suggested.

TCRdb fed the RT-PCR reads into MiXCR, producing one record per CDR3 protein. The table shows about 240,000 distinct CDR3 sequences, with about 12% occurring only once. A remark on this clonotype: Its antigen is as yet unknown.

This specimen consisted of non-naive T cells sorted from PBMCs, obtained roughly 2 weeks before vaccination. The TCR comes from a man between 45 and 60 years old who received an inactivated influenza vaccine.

The CDR3 DNA reads as TGTGCCATCAGTGAGTCGGGGGGGCTAGCGGGAGGATACGAGCAGTACTTC. Protein sequence: CAISESGGLAGGYEQYF. The chain employs TRBV10-3 and TRBJ2-7; TRBD2 agrees at 11 bases. Germline loops: CDR1 ENHRY, CDR2 SYGVKD. This CDR3 contains 17 residues. After removal of 0 bases from V and 4 bases from J, the junction contained 8 bases not matched to a gene.